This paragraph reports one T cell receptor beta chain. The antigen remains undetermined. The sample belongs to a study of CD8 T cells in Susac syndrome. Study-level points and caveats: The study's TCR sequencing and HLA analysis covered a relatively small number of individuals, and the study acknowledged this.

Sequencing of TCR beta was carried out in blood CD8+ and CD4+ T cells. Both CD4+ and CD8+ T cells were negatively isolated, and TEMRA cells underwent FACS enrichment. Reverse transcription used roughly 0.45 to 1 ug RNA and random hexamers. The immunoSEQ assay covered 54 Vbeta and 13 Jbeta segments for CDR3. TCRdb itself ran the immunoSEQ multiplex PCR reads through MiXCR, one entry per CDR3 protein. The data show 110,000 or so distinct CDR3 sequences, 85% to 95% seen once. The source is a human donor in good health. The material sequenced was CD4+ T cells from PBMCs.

Here the CDR3 DNA reads TGTGCCAGCAGCTTAGAGCTAGCGGGAGGCGCAGATACGCAGTATTTT. Amino acid sequence: CASSLELAGGADTQYF. The chain is built from TRBV7-2 and TRBJ2-3, with 11 nucleotides matching TRBD2. This CDR3 is 16 amino acids long. Germline V gene lookup returns CDR1 SGHTA and CDR2 FQGNSA. The junction had 4 bases not matched to a gene; V was cut back by 1 base and J by 4 bases.